One and the same sample provided the 2 T cell receptor beta chains below, sequenced in a study of untreated major depressive disorder. The table came from immunoSEQ multiplex PCR; TCRdb's copy has only in-frame clones and leaves some out. The sample yields 21,000 or so clones, about 90% seen once. The specimen sequenced was CD4+ T cells from PBMCs. The source is a woman in her twenties or thirties in good health.

The chain links TRBV2 to TRBJ1-6, with 9 positions matching TRBD1. Germline V gene lookup returns CDR1 SNHLY and CDR2 FYNNEI. After removal of 6 bases from V and 7 bases from J, the junction contained 7 bases not matched to a gene. CDR3 size: 15 residues. CDR3 loop: CASRGDRAGNSPLHF. As DNA, the CDR3 is TGTGCCAGCAGAGGGGACAGGGCTGGGAATTCACCCCTCCACTTT.

This clone showed up just a few times. CDR3: CASSLVQGGRSPLHF. CDR3 bases: TGTGCCAGCAGTTTGGTACAGGGGGGACGTTCACCCCTCCACTTT. The gene calls are TRBV27 and TRBJ1-6; TRBD1 aligns across 8 bases. The germline V gene has CDR1 MNHEY and CDR2 SMNVEV (reference sequence). This CDR3 region has 15 residues. Trimming took 3 bases from V and 9 from J; bases not matched to a gene: 7.